Detailed here is one TCR beta chain. Its target is not known. This record belongs to a study of T cells after yellow fever vaccination. Germline loops: CDR1 MNHNS, CDR2 SASEGT. V lost 6 bases, J lost 3 bases, and 18 bases lay in between. This CDR3 has 15 amino acids. UMIs and a universal primer site were added when TCR cDNA was made by 5'RACE template switching. In TCRdb, the 5' RACE reads were re-called with MiXCR into one record per CDR3 protein. Of hundreds of thousands of distinct CDR3 sequences listed, roughly 21% are singletons. Whole-study findings and limits: High-abundance clonotypes from the bulk population could contaminate FACS-sorted repertoires. It was a small share of clonotypes that appeared in both CD4 and CD8 compartments.

This chain uses TRBV6-1 with TRBJ2-7; D may be TRBD2 (5 bases). The TCR originated in a man under 40 who received the YFV17D yellow fever vaccine. The sample consisted of PBMCs, taken 15 days after the yellow fever booster vaccination. CDR3 coding DNA: TGTGCCAGCAGCCCCGGAGCTGGGGAGTTCTACGAGCAGTACTTC. Amino acids: CASSPGAGEFYEQYF.